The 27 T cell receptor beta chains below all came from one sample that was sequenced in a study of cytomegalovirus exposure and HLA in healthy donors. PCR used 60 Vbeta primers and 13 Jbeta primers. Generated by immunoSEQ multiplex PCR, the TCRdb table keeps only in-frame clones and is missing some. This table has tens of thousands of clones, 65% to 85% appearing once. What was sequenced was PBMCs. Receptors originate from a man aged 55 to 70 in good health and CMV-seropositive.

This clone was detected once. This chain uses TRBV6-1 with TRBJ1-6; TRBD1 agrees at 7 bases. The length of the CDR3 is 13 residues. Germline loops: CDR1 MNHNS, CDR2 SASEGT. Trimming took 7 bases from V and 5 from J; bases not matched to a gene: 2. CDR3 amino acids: CASTGQNNSPLHF. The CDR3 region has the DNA TGTGCCAGCACGGGACAGAATAATTCACCCCTCCACTTT.

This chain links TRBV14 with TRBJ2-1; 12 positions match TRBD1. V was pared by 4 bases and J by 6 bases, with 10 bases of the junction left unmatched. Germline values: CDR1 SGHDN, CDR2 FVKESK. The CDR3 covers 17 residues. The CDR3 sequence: CASSPRYGTGGFNEQFF. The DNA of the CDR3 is TGTGCCAGCAGCCCAAGATACGGGACAGGGGGCTTCAATGAGCAGTTCTTC.

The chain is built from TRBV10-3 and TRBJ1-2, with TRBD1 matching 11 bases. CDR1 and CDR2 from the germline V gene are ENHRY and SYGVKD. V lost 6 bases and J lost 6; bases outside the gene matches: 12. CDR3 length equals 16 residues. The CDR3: CAISQRGQGGTHGYTF. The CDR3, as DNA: TGTGCCATCAGCCAAAGGGGACAGGGGGGTACCCATGGCTACACCTTC.

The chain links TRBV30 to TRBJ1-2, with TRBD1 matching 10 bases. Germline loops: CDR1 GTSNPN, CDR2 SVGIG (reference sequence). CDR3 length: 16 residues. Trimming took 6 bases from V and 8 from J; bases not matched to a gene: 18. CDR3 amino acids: CACPIRDRGFGDGYTF. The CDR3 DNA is TGTGCCTGCCCAATCCGGGACAGGGGATTCGGGGACGGCTACACCTTC.

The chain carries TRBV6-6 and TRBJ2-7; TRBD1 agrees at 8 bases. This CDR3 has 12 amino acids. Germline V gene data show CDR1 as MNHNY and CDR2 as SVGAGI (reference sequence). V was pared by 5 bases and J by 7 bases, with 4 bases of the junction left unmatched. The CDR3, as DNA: TGTGCCAGCAGTATACAGGGGGAGGAGCAGTACTTC. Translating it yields CASSIQGEEQYF.

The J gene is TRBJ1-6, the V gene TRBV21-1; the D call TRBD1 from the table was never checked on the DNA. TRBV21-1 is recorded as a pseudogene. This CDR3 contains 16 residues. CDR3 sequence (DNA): TGTGCCAGCAGCAACCGGAGACAGGGCTATAATTCACCCCTCCACTTT. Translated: CASSNRRQGYNSPLHF.

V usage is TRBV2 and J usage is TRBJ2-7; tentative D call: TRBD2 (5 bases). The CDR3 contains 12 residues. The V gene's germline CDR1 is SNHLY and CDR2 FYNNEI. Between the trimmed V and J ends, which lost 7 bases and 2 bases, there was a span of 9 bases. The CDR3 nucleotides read TGTGCCAGCAACGGCGGGCCCTACGAGCAGTACTTC. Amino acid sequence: CASNGGPYEQYF.

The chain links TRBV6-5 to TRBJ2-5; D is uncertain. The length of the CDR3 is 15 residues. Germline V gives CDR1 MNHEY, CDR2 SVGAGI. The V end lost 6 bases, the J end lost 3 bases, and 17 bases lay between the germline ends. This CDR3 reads CASRPIPGRKETQYF. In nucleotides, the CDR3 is TGTGCCAGCAGACCTATCCCTGGGCGAAAAGAGACCCAGTACTTC.

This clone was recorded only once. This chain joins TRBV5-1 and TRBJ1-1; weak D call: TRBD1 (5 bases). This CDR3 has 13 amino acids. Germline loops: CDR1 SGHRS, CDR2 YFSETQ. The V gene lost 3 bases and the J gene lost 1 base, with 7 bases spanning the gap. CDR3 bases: TGCGCCAGCAGCTCCACAGGGAACACTGAAGCTTTCTTT. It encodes CASSSTGNTEAFF.

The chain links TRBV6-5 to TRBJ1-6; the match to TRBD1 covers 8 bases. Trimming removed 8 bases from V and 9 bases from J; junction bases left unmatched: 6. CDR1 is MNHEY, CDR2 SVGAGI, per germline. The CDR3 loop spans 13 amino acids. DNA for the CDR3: TGTGCCAGCGAGGACAGGGTGGCTTCACCCCTCCACTTT. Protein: CASEDRVASPLHF.

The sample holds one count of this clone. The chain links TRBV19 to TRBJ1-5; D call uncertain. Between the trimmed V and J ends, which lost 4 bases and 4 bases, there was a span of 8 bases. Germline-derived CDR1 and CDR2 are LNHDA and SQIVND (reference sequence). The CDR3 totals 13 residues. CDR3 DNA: TGTGCCAGTAGTACAGGCTTTAATCAGCCCCAGCATTTT. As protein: CASSTGFNQPQHF.

The CDR3 reads CASSDLQRERWNDEQFF. The CDR3 DNA reads as TGTGCCAGCTCAGATCTACAGCGGGAGCGCTGGAACGATGAGCAGTTCTTC. The chain couples TRBV18 to TRBJ2-1, with TRBD2 matching over 8 bases. V lost 5 bases, J lost 8 bases, and 17 bases stayed unmatched. The germline V gene has CDR1 KGHSH and CDR2 LQKENI. The CDR3 sequence is 17 residues long.

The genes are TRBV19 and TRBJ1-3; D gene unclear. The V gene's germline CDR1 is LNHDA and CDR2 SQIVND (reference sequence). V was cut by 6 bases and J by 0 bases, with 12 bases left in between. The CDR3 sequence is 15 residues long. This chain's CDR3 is CASRNQDFSGNTIYF. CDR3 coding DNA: TGTGCCAGTAGAAACCAAGACTTCTCTGGAAACACCATATATTTT.

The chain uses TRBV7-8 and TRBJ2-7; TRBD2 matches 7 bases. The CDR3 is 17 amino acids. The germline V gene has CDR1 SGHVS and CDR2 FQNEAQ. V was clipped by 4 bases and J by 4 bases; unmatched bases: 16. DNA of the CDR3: TGTGCCAGCAGCTCCCGCTTAGGGGAGGGGTTAAAATACGAGCAGTACTTC. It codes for CASSSRLGEGLKYEQYF.

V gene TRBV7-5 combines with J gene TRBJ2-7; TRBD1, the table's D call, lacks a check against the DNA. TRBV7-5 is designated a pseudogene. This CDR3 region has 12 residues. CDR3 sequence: CASSPGKRGTNF. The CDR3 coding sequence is TGTGCCAGCAGCCCTGGAAAGAGGGGGACGAACTTC.

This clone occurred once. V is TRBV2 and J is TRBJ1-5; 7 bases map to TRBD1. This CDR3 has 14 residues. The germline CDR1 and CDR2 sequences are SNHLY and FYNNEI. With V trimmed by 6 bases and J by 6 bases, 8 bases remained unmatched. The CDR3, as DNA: TGTGCCAGCAGCGAACCAGGGGGAGGTCAGCCCCAGCATTTT. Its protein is CASSEPGGGQPQHF.

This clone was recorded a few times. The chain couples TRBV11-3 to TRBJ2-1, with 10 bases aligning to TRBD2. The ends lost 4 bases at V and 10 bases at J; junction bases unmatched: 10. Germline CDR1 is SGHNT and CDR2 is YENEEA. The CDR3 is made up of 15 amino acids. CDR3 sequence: CASSSGTSEGEEQFF. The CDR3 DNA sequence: TGTGCCAGCAGCTCTGGGACTAGCGAGGGGGAAGAGCAGTTCTTC.

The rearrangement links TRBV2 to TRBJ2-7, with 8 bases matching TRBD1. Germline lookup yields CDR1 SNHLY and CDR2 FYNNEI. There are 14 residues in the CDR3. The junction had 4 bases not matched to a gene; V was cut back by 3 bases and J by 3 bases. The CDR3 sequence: CASSEDREDYEQYF. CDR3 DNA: TGTGCCAGCAGTGAGGACAGGGAGGACTACGAGCAGTACTTC.

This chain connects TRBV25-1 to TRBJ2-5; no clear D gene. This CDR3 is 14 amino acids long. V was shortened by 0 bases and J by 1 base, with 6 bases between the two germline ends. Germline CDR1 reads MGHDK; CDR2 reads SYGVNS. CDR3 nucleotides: TGTGCCAGCAGTGAATACACCAGCCAAGAGACCCAGTACTTC. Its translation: CASSEYTSQETQYF.

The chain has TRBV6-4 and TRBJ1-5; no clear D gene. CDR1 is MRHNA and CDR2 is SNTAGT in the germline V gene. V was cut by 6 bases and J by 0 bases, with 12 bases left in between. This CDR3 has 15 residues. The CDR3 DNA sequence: TGTGCCAGCAGCCTAGAACCAGATAGCAATCAGCCCCAGCATTTT. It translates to CASSLEPDSNQPQHF.

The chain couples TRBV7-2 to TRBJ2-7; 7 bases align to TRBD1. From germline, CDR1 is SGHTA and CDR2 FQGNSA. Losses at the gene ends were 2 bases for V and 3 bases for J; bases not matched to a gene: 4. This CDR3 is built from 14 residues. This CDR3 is CASSLYGTDYEQYF. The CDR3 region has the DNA TGTGCCAGCAGCTTATACGGGACAGACTACGAGCAGTACTTC. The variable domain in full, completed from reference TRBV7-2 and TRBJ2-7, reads GAGVSQSPSNKVTEKGKDVELRCDPISGHTALYWYRQSLGQGLEFLIYFQGNSAPDKSGLPSDRFSAERTGGSVSTLTIQRTQQEDSAVYLCASSLYGTDYEQYFGPGTRLTVT.

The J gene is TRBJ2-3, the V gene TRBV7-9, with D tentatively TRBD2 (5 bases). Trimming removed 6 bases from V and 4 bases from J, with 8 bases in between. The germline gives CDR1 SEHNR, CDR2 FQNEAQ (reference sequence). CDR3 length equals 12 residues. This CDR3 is CASSIASDTQYF. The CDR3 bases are TGTGCCAGCAGTATAGCGTCAGATACGCAGTATTTT. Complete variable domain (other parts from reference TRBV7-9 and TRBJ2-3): DTGVSQNPRHKITKRGQNVTFRCDPISEHNRLYWYRQTLGQGPEFLTYFQNEAQLEKSRLLSDRFSAERPKGSFSTLEIQRTEQGDSAMYLCASSIASDTQYFGPGTRLTVL.

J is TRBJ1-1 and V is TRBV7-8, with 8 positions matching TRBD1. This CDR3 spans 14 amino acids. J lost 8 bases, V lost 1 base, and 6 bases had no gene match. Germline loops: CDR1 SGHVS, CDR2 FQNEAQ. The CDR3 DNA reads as TGTGCCAGCAGCTTAGGTGGACAGGGCTGGGAAGCTTTCTTT. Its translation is CASSLGGQGWEAFF.

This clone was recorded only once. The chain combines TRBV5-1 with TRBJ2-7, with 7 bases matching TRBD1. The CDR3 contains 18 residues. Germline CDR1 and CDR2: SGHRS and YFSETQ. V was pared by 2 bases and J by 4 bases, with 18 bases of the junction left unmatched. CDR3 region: CASSFSLDPGQSSYEQYF. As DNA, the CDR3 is TGCGCCAGCAGCTTCTCCCTTGACCCGGGACAGAGCTCTTACGAGCAGTACTTC.

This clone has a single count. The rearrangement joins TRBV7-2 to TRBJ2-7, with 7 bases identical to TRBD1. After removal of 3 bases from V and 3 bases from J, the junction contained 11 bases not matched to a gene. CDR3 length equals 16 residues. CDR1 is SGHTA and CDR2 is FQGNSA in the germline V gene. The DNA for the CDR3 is TGTGCCAGCAGCTTCGACGGGACAGCCCAATACTACGAGCAGTACTTC. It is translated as CASSFDGTAQYYEQYF.

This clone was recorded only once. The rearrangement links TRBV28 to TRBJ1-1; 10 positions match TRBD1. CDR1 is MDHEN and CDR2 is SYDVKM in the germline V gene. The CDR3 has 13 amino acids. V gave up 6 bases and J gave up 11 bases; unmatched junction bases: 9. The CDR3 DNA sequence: TGTGCCAGCAGCCCCCCACTGGGACAGGGGGCTTTCTTT. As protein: CASSPPLGQGAFF.

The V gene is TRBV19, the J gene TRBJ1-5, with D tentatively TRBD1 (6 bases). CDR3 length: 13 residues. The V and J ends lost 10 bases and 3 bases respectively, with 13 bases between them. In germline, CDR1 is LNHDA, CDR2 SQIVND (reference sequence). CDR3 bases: TGTGCCACGAAGGACAGCTTCAATCAGCCCCAGCATTTT. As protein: CATKDSFNQPQHF.